This TCR beta chain is from a study of blood T cell repertoires in COVID-19. Study summary: Italy, Spain and the United States were the sources of the convalescent and acute COVID-19 samples. In each case, the material was cDNA or gDNA derived from T cells, B-cell-depleted T cells, or PBMCs.

Germline V gene data show CDR1 as SEHNR and CDR2 as FQNEAQ (reference sequence). Trimming took 3 bases from V and 10 from J, leaving 24 bases between them. The CDR3 spans 16 residues. Original methodology: Using reference gene primer amplification, nucleated cell counts were estimated. Only in-frame clones appear in the TCRdb table, and some are missing; sequencing was by immunoSEQ multiplex PCR. V, J and clone size derive from that table, while D and trimming were established from the DNA sequence. In the table there are some 150,000 clones, roughly 80% of which are singletons. This chain joins TRBV7-9 and TRBJ1-2; perhaps TRBD1 as D (6 bases). Sequencing was done on a sample of peripheral blood. The receptor's source is a woman at least 80 years old with acute or convalescent COVID-19. CDR3 amino acids: CASSFPGDNYNSPYTF. The CDR3 nucleotides are TGTGCCAGCAGCTTCCCCGGGGACAATTACAACTCCCCCTACACCTTC.